A single sample is the source of the 16 T cell receptor beta chains below, sequenced in a study of radiotherapy plus CTLA-4 blockade in lung cancer. Some clones are missing from TCRdb's copy, which holds only in-frame ones; the method was immunoSEQ multiplex PCR. The table lists around 70,000 clones, around 87% of them singletons. The sequencing used peripheral blood, collected from a patient treated with radiotherapy plus ipilimumab. The receptors here all came from a human donor with non-small cell lung cancer that progressed on radiotherapy plus ipilimumab.

The genes are TRBV11-3 and TRBJ2-1, with 7 positions matching TRBD2. J was trimmed by 3 bases and V by 1 base; bases with no gene match: 6. This CDR3 has 16 amino acids. Germline values: CDR1 SGHNT, CDR2 YENEEA. The CDR3 sequence: CASSLGARDYYNEQFF. The CDR3 nucleotides read TGTGCCAGCAGCTTAGGGGCCCGGGACTACTACAATGAGCAGTTCTTC.

The CDR3 loop is CASSAIQGHLGGGTEAFF. In DNA form, the CDR3 reads TGTGCCAGCAGCGCAATACAGGGGCATTTAGGTGGAGGCACTGAAGCTTTCTTT. The chain recombines TRBV7-6 with TRBJ1-1, with 7 positions matching TRBD1. V lost 5 bases, J lost 4 bases, and 19 bases stayed unmatched. From germline, CDR1 is SGHVS and CDR2 FNYEAQ. This CDR3 has 18 residues.

This rearrangement joins TRBV19 to TRBJ2-6, with D possibly called TRBD1 or TRBD2 (6 bases each). The length of the CDR3 is 18 residues. Germline-derived CDR1 and CDR2 are LNHDA and SQIVND (reference sequence). V lost 3 bases and J 1 base, leaving 16 bases between the germline ends. The CDR3 region is CASSIDGGVISGANVLTF. The DNA for the CDR3 is TGTGCCAGTAGTATTGACGGGGGCGTAATTTCTGGGGCCAACGTCCTGACTTTC. The entire variable domain, with the rest obtained from reference TRBV19 and TRBJ2-6, is as follows: DGGITQSPKYLFRKEGQNVTLSCEQNLNHDAMYWYRQDPGQGLRLIYYSQIVNDFQKGDIAEGYSVSREKKESFPLTVTSAQKNPTAFYLCASSIDGGVISGANVLTFGAGSRLTVL.

This chain links TRBV12-5 with TRBJ2-2; no clear D. There are 15 residues in the CDR3. The V and J ends lost 0 bases and 5 bases respectively, with 10 bases between them. Germline assignment: CDR1 LGHNT and CDR2 FRNRAP. CDR3 bases: TGTGCTAGTGGTTTGGTATTTCAAGGGACCGGGGAGCTGTTTTTT. It is translated as CASGLVFQGTGELFF.

The rearrangement uses TRBV30 and TRBJ1-5; D remains ambiguous. Germline V CDR1 and CDR2: GTSNPN, SVGIG (reference sequence). The CDR3 spans 15 residues. V lost 3 bases and J 0 bases, leaving 12 bases between the germline ends. The CDR3: CAWRLGGNSNQPQHF. The CDR3 DNA reads TGTGCCTGGAGGTTGGGTGGGAATAGCAATCAGCCCCAGCATTTT. Full variable domain (outside the CDR3, taken from reference TRBV30 and TRBJ1-5): SQTIHQWPATLVQPVGSPLSLECTVEGTSNPNLYWYRQAAGRGLQLLFYSVGIGQISSEVPQNLSASRPQDRQFILSSKKLLLSDSGFYLCAWRLGGNSNQPQHFGDGTRLSIL.

The genes are TRBV6-5 and TRBJ1-1; D is possibly TRBD1 (5 bases). V shed 2 bases and J shed 5 bases, with 9 bases lying between them. Germline lookup yields CDR1 MNHEY and CDR2 SVGAGI. The CDR3 totals 13 residues. The CDR3 region is CASSYLGGTEAFF. The DNA for the CDR3 is TGTGCCAGCAGTTACCTTGGGGGAACTGAAGCTTTCTTT.

The chain combines TRBV5-6 with TRBJ2-7; weak D call: TRBD2 (6 bases). V was shortened by 3 bases and J by 2 bases, with 24 bases between the two germline ends. CDR3 length: 18 residues. CDR1 is SGHDT, CDR2 YYEEEE, per germline. The CDR3 is CASSSRGTSGRSTYEQYV. In nucleotides, the CDR3 is TGTGCCAGCAGCTCCCGAGGGACTTCAGGGAGGAGTACCTACGAGCAGTACGTC.

The rearrangement uses TRBV29-1 and TRBJ2-1, with a weak D call TRBD1 (5 bases). The V and J ends lost 4 bases and 7 bases respectively, with 14 bases between them. Germline values: CDR1 SQVTM, CDR2 ANQGSEA. There are 13 residues in the CDR3. CDR3 sequence: CSVARELRNEQFF. The DNA for the CDR3 is TGCAGCGTTGCCAGGGAATTAAGGAATGAGCAGTTCTTC.

The rearrangement joins TRBV4-2 to TRBJ2-5, with 11 bases fitting TRBD2. This CDR3 has 17 amino acids. Germline V gene data show CDR1 as LGHNA and CDR2 as YNFKEQ. J gave up 3 bases and V 0 bases, and 6 bases lay outside the gene matches. The DNA for the CDR3 is TGTGCCAGCAGCCAAGACGGGACTAGCGGAACAAAAGAGACCCAGTACTTC. Translated: CASSQDGTSGTKETQYF.

V usage is TRBV5-1 and J usage is TRBJ2-2; D is undetermined. The germline gives CDR1 SGHRS, CDR2 YFSETQ. This CDR3 contains 14 residues. Trimming left V 4 bases short and J 3 bases short, with 10 bases between. The CDR3 loop reads CASSPGLHTGELFF. The CDR3 DNA follows: TGCGCCAGCAGCCCGGGCCTTCACACCGGGGAGCTGTTTTTT. Variable domain in full (rest from reference TRBV5-1 and TRBJ2-2): KAGVTQTPRYLIKTRGQQVTLSCSPISGHRSVSWYQQTPGQGLQFLFEYFSETQRNKGNFPGRFSGRQFSNSRSEMNVSTLELGDSALYLCASSPGLHTGELFFGEGSRLTVL.

The genes are TRBV7-8 and TRBJ2-5, with 8 positions matching TRBD1. Losses at the gene ends were 5 bases for V and 7 bases for J; bases not matched to a gene: 9. In germline, CDR1 is SGHVS, CDR2 FQNEAQ. This CDR3 contains 14 residues. The CDR3 nucleotides are TGTGCCAGCAGCGAGCAGACAGGGGATGGGACCCAGTACTTC. Protein product: CASSEQTGDGTQYF.

V gene TRBV7-9 combines with J gene TRBJ2-6; a possible D gene is TRBD2 (5 bases). V was shortened by 0 bases and J by 4 bases, with 10 bases between the two germline ends. From germline, CDR1 is SEHNR and CDR2 FQNEAQ (reference sequence). CDR3 length: 16 amino acids. The CDR3 spells CASSLARGSGANVLTF. As DNA, the CDR3 is TGTGCCAGCAGCTTAGCACGGGGATCCGGGGCCAACGTCCTGACTTTC.

Remarks on this clone: This specimen includes other DNA sequences encoding the same CDR3. This rearrangement joins TRBV5-1 to TRBJ2-5, with 8 bases identical to TRBD2. V was pared by 8 bases and J by 5 bases, with 11 bases of the junction left unmatched. From germline, CDR1 is SGHRS and CDR2 YFSETQ. The CDR3 loop spans 14 amino acids. This CDR3 is CASSGTGTGETQYF. CDR3 bases: TGCGCCAGTAGCGGGACGGGTACGGGGGAGACCCAGTACTTC.

The chain recombines TRBV7-8 with TRBJ1-2, with D perhaps matching TRBD1 (6 bases). The CDR3 has 15 residues. Looked up from germline, CDR1 is SGHVS and CDR2 is FQNEAQ. V dropped 5 bases and J dropped 7 bases, with 20 bases sitting between them. This CDR3 is CASSPRTALLGGYTF. CDR3 coding DNA: TGTGCCAGCAGCCCCAGGACAGCCCTATTGGGTGGCTACACCTTC.

The chain links TRBV25-1 to TRBJ2-1; no clear D. Germline lookup yields CDR1 MGHDK and CDR2 SYGVNS. The length of the CDR3 is 15 residues. V dropped 1 base and J dropped 4 bases, with 11 bases sitting between them. CDR3: CASSEWNSGYNEQFF. DNA of the CDR3: TGTGCCAGCAGTGAATGGAATAGTGGGTACAATGAGCAGTTCTTC.

The chain links TRBV2 to TRBJ2-1, with D unclear. There are 15 residues in the CDR3. Between the trimmed V and J ends, which lost 3 bases and 3 bases, there was a span of 12 bases. Germline assignment: CDR1 SNHLY and CDR2 FYNNEI. The CDR3 nucleotides read TGTGCCAGCAGTGATAGCAGAAACTACTACAATGAGCAGTTCTTC. Translation: CASSDSRNYYNEQFF.